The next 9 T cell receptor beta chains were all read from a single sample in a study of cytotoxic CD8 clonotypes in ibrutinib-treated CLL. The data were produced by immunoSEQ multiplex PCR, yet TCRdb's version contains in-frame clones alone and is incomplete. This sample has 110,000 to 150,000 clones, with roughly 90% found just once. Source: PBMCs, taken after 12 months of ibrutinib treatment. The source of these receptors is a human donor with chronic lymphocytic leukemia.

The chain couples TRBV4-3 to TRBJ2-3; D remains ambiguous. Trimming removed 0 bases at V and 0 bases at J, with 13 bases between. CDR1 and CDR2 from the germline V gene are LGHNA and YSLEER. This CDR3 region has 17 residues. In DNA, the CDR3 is TGCGCCAGCAGCCAAGATGAAATAGAGGTTAGCACAGATACGCAGTATTTT. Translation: CASSQDEIEVSTDTQYF.

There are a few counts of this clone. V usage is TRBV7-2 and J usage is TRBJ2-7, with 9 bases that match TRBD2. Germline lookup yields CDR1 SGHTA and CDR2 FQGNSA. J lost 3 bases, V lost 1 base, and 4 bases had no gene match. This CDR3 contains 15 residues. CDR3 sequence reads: CASSLVTSGDYEQYF. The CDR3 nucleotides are TGTGCCAGCAGCTTAGTGACTAGCGGAGACTACGAGCAGTACTTC.

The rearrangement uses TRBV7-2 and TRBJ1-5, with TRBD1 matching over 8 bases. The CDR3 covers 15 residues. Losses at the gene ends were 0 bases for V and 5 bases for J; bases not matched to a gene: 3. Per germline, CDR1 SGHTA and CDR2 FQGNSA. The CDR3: CASSLAGTGYQPQHF. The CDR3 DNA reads TGTGCCAGCAGCTTAGCGGGGACAGGATATCAGCCCCAGCATTTT.

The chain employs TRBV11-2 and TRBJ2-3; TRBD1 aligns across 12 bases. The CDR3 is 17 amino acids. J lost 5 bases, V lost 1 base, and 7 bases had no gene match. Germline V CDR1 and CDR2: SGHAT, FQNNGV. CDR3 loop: CASSLVRDRGLGDTQYF. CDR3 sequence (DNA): TGTGCCAGCAGCTTAGTCCGGGACAGGGGGCTTGGAGATACGCAGTATTTT.

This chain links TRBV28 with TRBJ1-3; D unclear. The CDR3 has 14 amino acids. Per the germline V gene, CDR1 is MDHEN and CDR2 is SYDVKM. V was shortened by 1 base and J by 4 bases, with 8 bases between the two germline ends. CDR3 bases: TGTGCCAGCAGTTTATCGGCAGGCGGAAACACCATATATTTT. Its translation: CASSLSAGGNTIYF.

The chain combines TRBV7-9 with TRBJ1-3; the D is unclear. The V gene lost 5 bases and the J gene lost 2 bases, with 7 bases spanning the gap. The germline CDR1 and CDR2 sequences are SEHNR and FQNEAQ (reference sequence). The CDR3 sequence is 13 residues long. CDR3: CASSLEAGNTIYF. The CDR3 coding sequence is TGTGCCAGCAGCCTCGAAGCTGGAAACACCATATATTTT.

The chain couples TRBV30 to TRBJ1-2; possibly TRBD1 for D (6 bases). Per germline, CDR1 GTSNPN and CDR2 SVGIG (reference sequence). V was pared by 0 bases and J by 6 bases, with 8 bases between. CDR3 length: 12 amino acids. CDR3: CAWSVGGNGYTF. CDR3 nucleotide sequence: TGTGCCTGGAGTGTAGGGGGTAATGGCTACACCTTC.

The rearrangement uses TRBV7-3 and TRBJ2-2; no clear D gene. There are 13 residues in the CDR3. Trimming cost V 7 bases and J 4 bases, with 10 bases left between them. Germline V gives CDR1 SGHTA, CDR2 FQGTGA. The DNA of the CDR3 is TGTGCCAGCACCCCGGGCGGCACCGGGGAGCTGTTTTTT. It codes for CASTPGGTGELFF.

The CDR3 here is CASSQDRASGLDYEQYF. The CDR3 bases are TGTGCCAGCAGCCAAGATCGGGCTAGCGGGCTAGACTACGAGCAGTACTTC. The chain links TRBV4-2 to TRBJ2-7, with 8 bases lining up with TRBD2. Germline CDR1 is LGHNA and CDR2 is YNFKEQ. The CDR3 consists of 17 residues. The junction had 10 bases not matched to a gene; V was cut back by 0 bases and J by 3 bases.